The 14 T cell receptor beta chains given below trace back to one sample, sequenced in a study of regulatory T cells in long-lasting Graves disease. With iRepertoire HTBI primers and Arm-PCR of CDR3 regions, TCR beta libraries were built. One entry per CDR3 protein, called by TCRdb with MiXCR from the multiplex PCR reads. Of 420,000 or so distinct CDR3 sequences in the sample, about a sixth were seen once. This sample's time point: newly diagnosed GD, antithyroid drugs for less than 3 months. PBMC RNA was the source of the TCR library. These sequences were also reported in another study, on T cells in Graves' hyperthyroidism and ophthalmopathy.

The sample consisted of peripheral blood mononuclear cells (PBMCs), taken at new diagnosis, from a patient treated with antithyroid drugs. The source is a woman under 30 with Graves disease.

This clonotype occurred once. This may arise from a read error, as a much more abundant clone is one base away. The rearrangement links TRBV20-1 to TRBJ2-4; D unclear. Per germline, CDR1 DFQATT and CDR2 SNEGSKA (reference sequence). The CDR3 contains 12 residues. The CDR3 nucleotides read TGCAGTGCTAGAGTGAACTTAAACATTCAGCACTTC. Protein: CSARVNLNIQHF.

This rearrangement joins TRBV19 to TRBJ2-5, with D maybe TRBD2 (5 bases). Germline V gene data show CDR1 as LNHDA and CDR2 as SQIVND (reference sequence). This CDR3 comprises 14 residues. V was trimmed by 6 bases and J by 5 bases, leaving 16 bases between them. CDR3 loop: CASSATGVAETQYF. The DNA of the CDR3 is TGTGCCAGTAGCGCGACCGGGGTAGCGGAGACCCAGTACTTC.

This clonotype showed up just a few times. This sequence joins TRBV19 and TRBJ1-1; 12 positions match TRBD1. This CDR3 has 19 residues. The ends lost 4 bases at V and 5 bases at J; junction bases unmatched: 17. CDR1 and CDR2 (germline): LNHDA, SQIVND (reference sequence). The CDR3 is CASSTIRDRGRGRKTEAFF. Written as DNA, the CDR3 is TGTGCCAGTAGTACGATCCGGGACAGGGGGCGCGGACGAAAGACTGAAGCTTTCTTT.

This clonotype was seen a few times. The chain joins TRBV11-3 to TRBJ1-2; D gene uncertain. The germline CDR1 and CDR2 sequences are SGHNT and YENEEA. V was cut by 2 bases and J by 3 bases, with 10 bases left in between. This CDR3 is 14 amino acids long. CDR3 in DNA: TGTGCCAGCAGCTTATCCGTCCAGCACTATGGCTACACCTTC. Translation: CASSLSVQHYGYTF.

The chain employs TRBV4-1 and TRBJ1-1; D is unresolved. V was cut by 4 bases and J by 4 bases, with 13 bases left in between. Germline lookup yields CDR1 MGHRA and CDR2 YSYEKL. This CDR3 is 14 amino acids long. The CDR3: CASSRTRMGTEAFF. The CDR3 DNA sequence: TGCGCCAGCAGCCGGACTCGGATGGGCACTGAAGCTTTCTTT.

This clonotype was detected many times. The genes are TRBV6-5 and TRBJ2-3; tentatively, D is TRBD2 (6 bases). The CDR3 is 15 residues long. The germline gives CDR1 MNHEY, CDR2 SVGAGI. V lost 1 base, J lost 2 bases, and 10 bases lay in between. CDR3 in amino acids: CASSYLGGSTDTQYF. For the CDR3, the DNA is TGTGCCAGCAGTTACTTGGGAGGTTCCACAGATACGCAGTATTTT.

Remarks on this clonotype: A much larger clone is a single base away; this may be a read error. The chain recombines TRBV15 with TRBJ2-4; D ambiguous. V lost 3 bases to trimming and J lost 0 bases, with 9 bases between them. CDR1 and CDR2 (germline): LNHNV, YYDKDF (reference sequence). The CDR3 has 15 residues. The DNA of the CDR3 is TGTGCCACCAGCAGTCATGGTGTAGCCAAAAACATTCAGTACTTC. This gives the protein CATSSHGVAKNIQYF.

There are many counts of this clonotype. The V gene is TRBV7-2, the J gene TRBJ2-7; 7 bases match TRBD2. The CDR3 covers 19 residues. Trimming took 3 bases from V and 7 from J; bases not matched to a gene: 24. The germline CDR1 and CDR2 sequences are SGHTA and FQGNSA. Here the CDR3 reads CASSLWGGSGPIQSGEQYF. In DNA, the CDR3 is TGTGCCAGCAGCTTGTGGGGGGGTAGCGGACCAATCCAATCGGGAGAGCAGTACTTC.

This clonotype was observed many times. CDR3 in amino acids: CASSRSGTTYNEQFF. For the CDR3, the DNA is TGCGCCAGCAGCCGGTCCGGGACTACTTACAATGAGCAGTTCTTC. The chain employs TRBV5-1 and TRBJ2-1; 7 bases fit TRBD2. V was clipped by 4 bases and J by 4 bases; unmatched bases: 8. The CDR3 is 15 amino acids. The V gene's germline CDR1 is SGHRS and CDR2 YFSETQ.

Remarks on this clonotype: A much bigger clone sits one base away, suggesting this may be a read error. V usage is TRBV13 and J usage is TRBJ2-1; TRBD2 aligns across 11 bases. The CDR3 contains 15 residues. Germline CDR1 and CDR2: PRHDT and FYEKMQ (reference sequence). Trimming removed 5 bases from V and 4 bases from J; junction bases left unmatched: 4. CDR3 residues: CASSATSGRYNEQFF. The CDR3 region has the DNA TGTGCCAGCAGCGCTACTAGCGGGAGATACAATGAGCAGTTCTTC. Complete variable domain (other parts from reference TRBV13 and TRBJ2-1): AAGVIQSPRHLIKEKRETATLKCYPIPRHDTVYWYQQGPGQDPQFLISFYEKMQSDKGSIPDRFSAQQFSDYHSELNMSSLELGDSALYFCASSATSGRYNEQFFGPGTRLTVL.

This clonotype occurred a few times. This chain uses TRBV20-1 with TRBJ1-1; 7 positions match TRBD1. V gave up 5 bases and J gave up 5 bases; unmatched junction bases: 5. CDR3 size: 12 residues. The germline CDR1 and CDR2 sequences are DFQATT and SNEGSKA (reference sequence). For the CDR3, the DNA is TGCAGTGCTGGCGACAGGGCTACTGAAGCTTTCTTT. Translation: CSAGDRATEAFF.

This clonotype has a count of ten or more. The V gene is TRBV15, the J gene TRBJ1-3, with TRBD1 as a possible D gene (5 bases). Deletions cut 0 bases from V and 4 bases from J, with 10 bases between. This CDR3 spans 15 amino acids. The V gene's germline CDR1 is LNHNV and CDR2 YYDKDF (reference sequence). The CDR3 DNA sequence: TGTGCCACCAGCAGAGATAGGGGATTCGGAAACACCATATATTTT. Translating it yields CATSRDRGFGNTIYF.

This clonotype was picked up many times. This chain joins TRBV10-3 and TRBJ2-1, with a tentative D call TRBD1 (5 bases). V lost 2 bases, J lost 10 bases, and 18 bases lay in between. Germline V CDR1 and CDR2: ENHRY, SYGVKD. This CDR3 contains 15 residues. CDR3: CAISEPLSEDTEQFF. CDR3 in DNA: TGTGCCATCAGTGAGCCATTGTCAGAGGACACCGAGCAGTTCTTC.

In this sample, this clonotype turned up a few times. The V call is TRBV20-1, the J call TRBJ2-7; D perhaps matches TRBD1 (5 bases). Germline CDR1 DFQATT, CDR2 SNEGSKA (reference sequence). The CDR3 is 14 residues long. Trimming took 0 bases from V and 3 from J, leaving 12 bases between them. The CDR3 region has the DNA TGCAGTGCTAGAGACGGTGGCAGGGTCTACGAGCAGTACTTC. Protein product: CSARDGGRVYEQYF.